This T cell receptor (beta chain) is drawn from a study of T cells in Graves' hyperthyroidism and ophthalmopathy. Overall study findings and caveats: Patients with ophthalmopathy were separated from those with stable hyperthyroidism by a 13 V-J model. Blood also held most thyroid clonotypes expanded beyond 0.001.

Any patient presenting with uncontrolled infection, other autoimmune disease, pregnancy or lactation was left out. Preceding any ophthalmopathy symptoms, the blood sample dates from first hyperthyroidism diagnosis. This clonotype has at least ten counts. What it recognizes is unknown. RNA transcripts yielded amplified TCR beta CDR3 regions. An initial round of RT-PCR targeting the TCR CDR3 relied on the HTBI primer set. Via MiXCR, TCRdb re-called the multiplex PCR reads, giving one row per CDR3 protein. The sample has roughly 150,000 distinct CDR3 sequences; about a tenth are singletons. Unmatched junction bases numbered 15, after V lost 0 bases and J lost 0 bases. The CDR3 has 19 residues. Per germline, CDR1 DFQATT and CDR2 SNEGSKA (reference sequence).

This rearrangement joins TRBV20-1 to TRBJ1-1; 8 nucleotides line up with TRBD1. Sequenced input: blood. This TCR was sampled from a woman younger than 30 with Graves' hyperthyroidism that later progressed to Graves' ophthalmopathy. In DNA form, the CDR3 reads TGCAGTGCTAGAGATCCCTGGACAGGGAGGGGGGGGCTGAACACTGAAGCTTTCTTT. It codes for CSARDPWTGRGGLNTEAFF.